This TCR beta chain came from a study of vaccination and CD4 T cells after COVID-19. Study in general: Researchers treated cells with overlapping spike peptides taken from SARS-CoV-2, HCoV-NL63, HCoV-OC43 and HCoV-229E.

Cultured CD4+ T-cell DNA underwent Oncomine TCR Beta short-read sequencing. Genomic DNA was extracted from cultured CD4+ T cells. TCRdb re-derived calls from the PCR reads in MiXCR, one entry per CDR3 protein. The sample shows 9,000 to 13,000 distinct CDR3 sequences, approximately 31% of them seen only once. Concerning this clonotype: The antigen is not known.

Treatment described: approximately nine-day PBMC culture with coronavirus spike peptide pools or control peptides (ViraFEST assay). CD4+ T-cell collection from the unexposed donor predated the COVID-19 pandemic (2011-2018). This CDR3 has 14 residues. With 7 bases clipped from V and 4 bases from J, the junction kept 7 bases outside the gene matches. CDR1 and CDR2 from the germline V gene are DFQATT and SNEGSKA (reference sequence). This receptor was obtained from a human donor in good health. Material for sequencing was CD4+ T cells from blood, cultured in vitro. The chain couples TRBV20-1 to TRBJ2-3, with 11 bases identical to TRBD2. CDR3 DNA: TGCAGTGTTAAACTAGCGGGAGTCGCAGATACGCAGTATTTT. The encoded protein is CSVKLAGVADTQYF.